This TCR beta chain was retrieved from a study of T cells in Graves' hyperthyroidism and ophthalmopathy. Study information: Peripheral blood was acquired at first diagnosis, ahead of any therapy whatsoever.

Trimming stripped 4 bases from V and 2 bases from J, with 21 bases between. The length of the CDR3 is 17 residues. CDR1 and CDR2 from the germline V gene are LGHDT and YNNKEL (reference sequence). Amplification of TCR beta CDR3 regions was performed using RNA transcripts as template. Initially, a first-round RT-PCR of the TCR CDR3 employed the HTBI primer set. TCRdb passed the multiplex PCR reads through MiXCR, listing each CDR3 protein once. The sample lists about 280,000 distinct CDR3 sequences, less than 30% occurring once. About this clonotype: Its antigen is as yet unknown.

Study results and limitations: Most thyroid clonotypes expanded above 0.001 were also detected in blood. Ophthalmopathy onset followed model prediction by a median about 6.5 months.

The chain has TRBV3-1 and TRBJ2-7; a possible D gene is TRBD1 (6 bases). The clonotype was recovered from a middle-aged man with Graves' hyperthyroidism that later progressed to Graves' ophthalmopathy. The sample consisted of blood. This CDR3 is CASSPLTGERFAYEQYF. Here the CDR3 DNA reads TGTGCCAGCAGCCCCCTGACAGGAGAGCGTTTTGCCTACGAGCAGTACTTC.